This TCR beta chain was sequenced in a study of relationships among human T cell subsets. In the case of this clonotype: Its antigen is not known.

TCR alpha and beta CDR3s were amplified from mRNA by semiquantitative ARM-PCR. ARM-PCR used tagged nested gene-specific primers, then communal superprimers for exponential amplification. TCRdb fed the multiplex PCR reads into MiXCR, producing one record per CDR3 protein. Here the sample spans a few thousand distinct CDR3 sequences, about 42% being singletons. General observations from the study: Some CD4+CD8+ double-positive cells may remain after bead sorting.

This clonotype was obtained from a man in his forties in good health. Material for sequencing was activated T cells sorted from blood. Stated subset: CD45RA-RO-CD69+ activated T cells.

The CDR3 loop is CASSPDRANEQFF. The CDR3, as DNA: TGTGCCAGCTCCCCGGACAGGGCAAATGAGCAGTTCTTC. The rearrangement uses TRBV12-3 or TRBV12-4 and TRBJ2-1; 8 bases are shared with TRBD1. CDR3 length: 13 residues. Trimming took 8 bases from V and 7 from J; bases not matched to a gene: 7.